These 17 T cell receptor beta chains came from one sample sequenced in a study of OX40 agonist ivuxolimab in advanced cancers. TCRdb's copy holds only in-frame clones and misses some; the assay was immunoSEQ multiplex PCR. This table has about 24,000 clones, less than 90% appearing once. The starting material was CD4+ or CD8+ T cells sorted from blood, obtained in a trial of the OX40 agonist ivuxolimab. These receptor sequences come from an adult with an advanced solid tumor such as melanoma, head and neck, liver or kidney cancer.

This clone has more than one count but fewer than ten. The sample contains more than one DNA sequence encoding this CDR3. V usage is TRBV30 and J usage is TRBJ1-1, with 8 bases matching TRBD1. J was trimmed by 1 base and V by 5 bases; bases with no gene match: 3. The germline V gene has CDR1 GTSNPN and CDR2 SVGIG (reference sequence). The CDR3 totals 13 residues. The CDR3 loop is CAWSGTGNTEAFF. The DNA of the CDR3 is TGTGCCTGGTCCGGGACAGGGAACACTGAAGCTTTCTTT.

The genes are TRBV2 and TRBJ2-4; 9 positions agree with TRBD1. The CDR3 is 15 residues long. V lost 7 bases, J lost 0 bases, and 4 bases stayed unmatched. Germline V gives CDR1 SNHLY, CDR2 FYNNEI. The CDR3 nucleotides read TGTGCCAGCAAGTACAGGGGGCTAGCCAAAAACATTCAGTACTTC. This encodes CASKYRGLAKNIQYF.

This chain links TRBV6-1 with TRBJ2-5; TRBD2 matches at 11 bases. V lost 2 bases, J lost 1 base, and 3 bases stayed unmatched. The V gene's germline CDR1 is MNHNS and CDR2 SASEGT. The CDR3 is made up of 16 amino acids. CDR3 loop: CASSELAGGPQETQYF. CDR3 DNA sequence: TGTGCCAGCAGTGAACTAGCGGGGGGACCCCAAGAGACCCAGTACTTC.

The rearrangement links TRBV6-5 to TRBJ1-3; 10 bases align to TRBD1. The V gene's germline CDR1 is MNHEY and CDR2 SVGAGI. CDR3 length equals 14 residues. Germline trimming cut 6 bases from V and 6 bases from J; bases unmatched to any gene: 5. The DNA for the CDR3 is TGTGCCAGCAGCAGGACAGGGGGTATAAACACCATATATTTT. Encoded protein: CASSRTGGINTIYF.

The chain recombines TRBV11-2 with TRBJ1-1, with TRBD1 identical over 9 bases. Germline V gene lookup returns CDR1 SGHAT and CDR2 FQNNGV. The CDR3 extends over 14 amino acids. V lost 5 bases and J lost 4; bases outside the gene matches: 5. CDR3 region: CASSTQGAVTEAFF. Written as DNA, the CDR3 is TGTGCCAGCAGCACACAGGGGGCCGTCACTGAAGCTTTCTTT.

This chain links TRBV9 with TRBJ1-4; D may be TRBD1 (5 bases). CDR1 and CDR2 (germline): SGDLS, YYNGEE. Trimming removed 4 bases at V and 0 bases at J, with 7 bases between. The CDR3 is made up of 14 amino acids. The CDR3 protein is CASSPRATNEKLFF. CDR3 sequence (DNA): TGTGCCAGCAGCCCCAGGGCAACTAATGAAAAACTGTTTTTT.

The CDR3 loop reads CASSRSTAGGNEKLFF. CDR3 in DNA: TGTGCCAGCAGCCGCTCGACAGCTGGGGGTAATGAAAAACTGTTTTTT. The chain recombines TRBV27 with TRBJ1-4; D might be TRBD1 (5 bases). Germline values: CDR1 MNHEY, CDR2 SMNVEV (reference sequence). Trimming shortened V by 6 bases and J by 4 bases, and 18 bases separated the two germline ends. The CDR3 spans 16 residues.

The chain uses TRBV5-1 and TRBJ1-4; 7 positions agree with TRBD1. Trimming removed 4 bases from V and 9 bases from J; junction bases left unmatched: 15. CDR1 and CDR2 from the germline V gene are SGHRS and YFSETQ. This CDR3 region has 16 residues. The CDR3 DNA reads TGCGCCAGCAGCCCGTGGGGTCCAGGGGGGGGACAAAAACTGTTTTTT. Its translation is CASSPWGPGGGQKLFF.

The CDR3 here is CACLIGSGGLEQYF. In nucleotides, the CDR3 is TGTGCCTGCTTGATAGGGAGCGGGGGCCTCGAGCAGTACTTC. V usage is TRBV30 and J usage is TRBJ2-7; 8 bases line up with TRBD2. The CDR3 sequence is 14 residues long. V trimming: 6 bases; J trimming: 6 bases; junction bases outside the gene matches: 13. Germline V gene lookup returns CDR1 GTSNPN and CDR2 SVGIG (reference sequence).

CDR3 in amino acids: CASSEAAHGAGELFF. The DNA for the CDR3 is TGTGCCAGCAGTGAAGCGGCCCACGGGGCCGGGGAGCTGTTTTTT. The V and J genes are TRBV6-1 and TRBJ2-2; a weak D match, TRBD2 (5 bases). Germline lookup yields CDR1 MNHNS and CDR2 SASEGT. The CDR3 spans 15 residues. The ends were cut back, 0 bases at V and 6 bases at J, with 11 bases in the middle.

This rearrangement joins TRBV29-1 to TRBJ1-3; D is uncertain. Germline V gene lookup returns CDR1 SQVTM and CDR2 ANQGSEA. The CDR3 sequence is 12 residues long. The ends were cut back, 3 bases at V and 4 bases at J, with 7 bases in the middle. For the CDR3, the DNA is TGCAGCGTTGACGGGTGGGGAAACACCATATATTTT. This sequence encodes CSVDGWGNTIYF. The full variable domain, with the rest looked up from reference TRBV29-1 and TRBJ1-3, is SAVISQKPSRDICQRGTSLTIQCQVDSQVTMMFWYRQQPGQSLTLIATANQGSEATYESGFVIDKFPISRPNLTFSTLTVSNMSPEDSSIYLCSVDGWGNTIYFGEGSWLTVV.

The chain couples TRBV11-2 to TRBJ1-4, with D tentatively TRBD1 (5 bases). In germline, CDR1 is SGHAT, CDR2 FQNNGV. The V and J ends lost 1 base and 3 bases respectively, with 9 bases between them. The CDR3 has 15 residues. The CDR3 spells CASSLGGAANEKLFF. CDR3 nucleotides: TGTGCCAGCAGCTTAGGGGGCGCGGCTAATGAAAAACTGTTTTTT.

The V call is TRBV19, the J call TRBJ2-1, with D maybe TRBD1 (5 bases). CDR3 length: 15 amino acids. Germline V gives CDR1 LNHDA, CDR2 SQIVND (reference sequence). V gave up 6 bases and J gave up 5 bases, with 17 bases separating them. CDR3 amino acids: CASSKQGKRDNEQFF. CDR3 DNA sequence: TGTGCCAGTAGCAAGCAGGGAAAGAGAGACAATGAGCAGTTCTTC.

The chain has TRBV7-2 and TRBJ2-7, with D uncertain. The CDR3 loop spans 12 amino acids. Between the trimmed V and J ends, which lost 4 bases and 5 bases, there was a span of 9 bases. Germline CDR1 is SGHTA and CDR2 is FQGNSA. The CDR3 region has the DNA TGTGCCAGCAGCTGGAAGTCTCACGAGCAGTACTTC. Protein: CASSWKSHEQYF.

The V call is TRBV7-2, the J call TRBJ2-7, with TRBD1 matching 10 bases. This CDR3 contains 17 residues. The germline CDR1 and CDR2 sequences are SGHTA and FQGNSA. J was trimmed by 4 bases and V by 5 bases; bases with no gene match: 14. As DNA, the CDR3 is TGTGCCAGCAGCCTAAGAGAACTGACAGGGGGCTGGTACGAGCAGTACTTC. As protein: CASSLRELTGGWYEQYF.

The chain couples TRBV19 to TRBJ1-4; D unclear. V was pared by 3 bases and J by 8 bases, with 16 bases between. CDR3 size: 15 residues. Germline V lookup: CDR1 LNHDA, CDR2 SQIVND (reference sequence). Here the CDR3 reads CASSISRAEVEKLFF. The CDR3 nucleotides read TGTGCCAGTAGTATTTCGAGGGCCGAGGTAGAAAAACTGTTTTTT.

This clone was recorded a few times. The chain carries TRBV5-4 and TRBJ2-7; D may be TRBD2 (5 bases). V lost 1 base to trimming and J lost 5 bases, with 19 bases between them. The germline V gene has CDR1 SGHNT and CDR2 YYREEE (reference sequence). The CDR3 loop spans 16 amino acids. CDR3 bases: TGTGCCAGCAGCTTGTCCCGCGGAGCAGACGGGGACGAGCAGTACTTC. Its translation: CASSLSRGADGDEQYF.